Listed here is a single T cell receptor beta chain. The antigen remains unidentified. TCR beta cDNA libraries included unique molecular identifiers. T cells, roughly 0.95 to 10 million of them, yielded roughly 550,000 cDNA molecules. TCRdb ran MiXCR on the PCR reads and lists one entry per CDR3 protein. The profile shows about 160,000 distinct CDR3 sequences, under 40% of them singletons. The entry originates in a study of post-analysis software for immune sequencing data. On the study more broadly: The study covered relapsing-remitting, secondary progressive and progressive-relapsing courses of multiple sclerosis. Overall study results and limits: Normalized Chao1 diversity was significantly lower in multiple sclerosis patients than in controls. Comparison of patients with controls showed five or six TRBV segments more frequent in patients, TRBV5-6, TRBV5-1 and TRBV20-1 among them.

The CDR3 consists of 15 residues. V lost 3 bases, J lost 4 bases, and 12 bases lay in between. This rearrangement joins TRBV12-3 or TRBV12-4 to TRBJ2-2; D may be TRBD1 (6 bases). The sequence came from a girl aged 5 to 17 with multiple sclerosis. The source material was blood, sampled after autologous hematopoietic stem cell transplantation. In nucleotides, the CDR3 is TGTGCCAGCAGTTTGGTTCTAGGGGGCACCGGGGAGCTGTTTTTT. Translation gives CASSLVLGGTGELFF.